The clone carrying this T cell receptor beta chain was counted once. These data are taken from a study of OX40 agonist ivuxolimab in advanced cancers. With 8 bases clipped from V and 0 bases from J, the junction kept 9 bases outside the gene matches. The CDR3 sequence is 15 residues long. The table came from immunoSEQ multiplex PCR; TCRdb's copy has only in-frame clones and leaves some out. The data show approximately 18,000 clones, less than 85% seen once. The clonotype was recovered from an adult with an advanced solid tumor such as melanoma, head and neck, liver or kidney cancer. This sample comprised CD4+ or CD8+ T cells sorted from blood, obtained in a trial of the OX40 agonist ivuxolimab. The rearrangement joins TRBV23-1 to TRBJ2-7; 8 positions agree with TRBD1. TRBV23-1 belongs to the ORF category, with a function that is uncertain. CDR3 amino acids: CASPEGTGCSYEQYF. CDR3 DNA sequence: TGCGCCAGCCCGGAGGGGACAGGTTGCTCCTACGAGCAGTACTTC.